This T cell receptor (beta chain) was identified in a study of T cell repertoires in cytomegalovirus infection. Details on this clonotype: Its antigen is currently unknown.

Germline CDR1 and CDR2: SGHTA and FQGNSA. V lost 5 bases and J lost 4, with 15 bases in between. This CDR3 has 15 amino acids. TCRdb analysed the reads with MiXCR anew, one entry per CDR3 protein. The sample lists some 500,000 distinct CDR3 sequences, under 45% occurring once. Study results and caveats: Summed frequency of public TCR beta families distinguished CMV carriers with the relevant HLA.

The sequence was obtained from a human donor in good health (CMV status not recorded). Some clones in this sample may be carry-over from other donors' samples. This chain uses TRBV7-2 with TRBJ1-5; maybe TRBD1 (6 bases). The source was cultured PBMCs, collected from culture after CMV antigen stimulation. Here the CDR3 reads CASSVGGRSNQPQHF. The CDR3 DNA reads as TGTGCCAGCAGCGTTGGGGGGCGTTCGAATCAGCCCCAGCATTTT.